This TCR beta chain was retrieved from a study of T cell changes during pregnancy in multiple sclerosis. Trimming stripped 4 bases from V and 0 bases from J, with 16 bases between. Germline V gene data show CDR1 as ENHRY and CDR2 as SYGVKD. This CDR3 contains 17 residues. Produced via immunoSEQ multiplex PCR; TCRdb's table is partial and in-frame only. Among 80,000 to 100,000 clones listed, about nine tenths were seen once. Sequences were derived from peripheral blood, sampled after pregnancy. The chain joins TRBV10-3 to TRBJ2-1; TRBD1 might be the D (5 bases). The sequence came from a female donor in good health, enrolled as a control in a pregnancy study. The CDR3 sequence is CAISGGRQLSSYNEQFF. CDR3 DNA: TGTGCCATCAGTGGCGGCCGACAGTTGAGCTCCTACAATGAGCAGTTCTTC.